This TCR beta chain was identified in a study of cytomegalovirus exposure and HLA in healthy donors. Whole-study findings and limits: Clonal expansion, a later analysis showed, was greater in HLA-associated TCR beta chains than in equally common others. Certain indistinguishable V segments, among them TRBV6-2 and TRBV6-3, were excluded. Later genetic work tied a missense DCLRE1C variant to beta-chain V and J trimming.

A multiplex PCR was run with 60 Vbeta primers and 13 Jbeta primers. Generated by immunoSEQ multiplex PCR, the TCRdb table keeps only in-frame clones and is missing some. The sample comprises more than 130,000 clones, 70% to 80% of which are singletons, and nearly 5% rests with the top ten. Healthy donors of bone marrow made up the group. The CDR3 runs to 15 residues. In germline, CDR1 is LGHNA, CDR2 YSLEER. V lost 1 base and J lost 0; bases outside the gene matches: 1. Details on this clone: Its antigen is not identified.

Sequenced material: PBMCs. The rearrangement joins TRBV4-3 to TRBJ2-7, with 9 bases fitting TRBD2. The receptor's source is a woman aged 45-59 years in good health and CMV-seronegative. The CDR3 loop is CASSQGLADSYEQYF. The CDR3 nucleotides read TGCGCCAGCAGCCAAGGACTAGCGGACTCCTACGAGCAGTACTTC.